The rows below give T cell receptor beta chains drawn from one sample of a study of follicular helper T cells after annual influenza vaccination. Profiled with immunoSEQ multiplex PCR; TCRdb holds only in-frame clones, not every one. The sample lists 6,000 to 8,000 clones; approximately 80% were seen once. The sample was CXCR5+ CD38- circulating T follicular helper cells from blood, taken 7 days after influenza vaccination. Every receptor here comes from an adult who received the influenza vaccine. Both conserved end residues are part of each CDR3. The D gene is left open where the match is weak. Part of the rows lack a size; the others show once, few, many or a class for expanded clones.

D gene: .
clone size: .
CDR3 length: 15
V gene: TRBV27
J gene: TRBJ1-1
CDR3 protein: CASSLEGLIPTEAFF
CDR3 DNA: TGTGCCAGCAGTTTGGAAGGGCTCATACCAACTGAAGCTTTCTTT

D gene: .
clone size: .
CDR3 length: 13
V gene: TRBV7-3
J gene: TRBJ2-7
CDR3 protein: CASSLRDKGEQYF
CDR3 DNA: TGTGCCAGCAGCTTAAGGGACAAGGGCGAGCAGTACTTC

D gene: .
clone size: .
CDR3 length: 13
V gene: TRBV10-3
J gene: TRBJ2-7
CDR3 protein: CAITASLVYEQYF
CDR3 DNA: TGTGCCATCACCGCTTCACTAGTTTACGAGCAGTACTTC

D gene: .
clone size: .
CDR3 length: 12
V gene: TRBV15
J gene: TRBJ1-2
CDR3 protein: CATSRGNYGYTF
CDR3 DNA: TGTGCCACCAGCAGAGGGAACTATGGCTACACCTTC

D gene: .
clone size: .
CDR3 length: 15
V gene: TRBV18
J gene: TRBJ2-2
CDR3 protein: CASSNQGKDTGELFF
CDR3 DNA: TGTGCCAGCTCAAACCAGGGGAAGGACACCGGGGAGCTGTTTTTT

D gene: TRBD1
clone size: .
CDR3 length: 13
V gene: TRBV19
J gene: TRBJ2-5
CDR3 protein: CASSRDRQETQYF
CDR3 DNA: TGTGCCAGTAGTAGGGACAGACAAGAGACCCAGTACTTC

D gene: .
clone size: once
CDR3 length: 14
V gene: TRBV6-4
J gene: TRBJ2-1
CDR3 protein: CASSFEDGGGEQFF
CDR3 DNA: TGTGCCAGCAGCTTTGAGGACGGCGGCGGTGAGCAGTTCTTC

D gene: .
clone size: .
CDR3 length: 13
V gene: TRBV6-1
J gene: TRBJ2-7
CDR3 protein: CASSPGSSYEQYF
CDR3 DNA: TGTGCCAGCAGTCCGGGATCTTCCTACGAGCAGTACTTC

D gene: TRBD1
clone size: .
CDR3 length: 15
V gene: TRBV28
J gene: TRBJ2-7
CDR3 protein: CASKPSGQGYYEQYF
CDR3 DNA: TGTGCCAGCAAGCCATCGGGACAGGGATACTACGAGCAGTACTTC

D gene: .
clone size: .
CDR3 length: 14
V gene: TRBV5-4
J gene: TRBJ1-1
CDR3 protein: CASSLGAGDTEAFF
CDR3 DNA: TGTGCCAGCAGCTTGGGGGCGGGTGACACTGAAGCTTTCTTT

D gene: .
clone size: .
CDR3 length: 12
V gene: TRBV10-3
J gene: TRBJ1-3
CDR3 protein: CAISSAGNTIYF
CDR3 DNA: TGTGCCATCTCTTCCGCTGGAAACACCATATATTTT

D gene: TRBD1
clone size: .
CDR3 length: 13
V gene: TRBV12-5
J gene: TRBJ1-1
CDR3 protein: CASGSTGGGGSSF
CDR3 DNA: TGTGCTAGTGGTTCGACAGGGGGCGGCGGGAGTTCCTTT

D gene: .
clone size: .
CDR3 length: 15
V gene: TRBV30
J gene: TRBJ1-3
CDR3 protein: CAWSVQGPVGNTIYF
CDR3 DNA: TGTGCCTGGAGTGTTCAGGGGCCAGTTGGAAACACCATATATTTT

D gene: TRBD1
clone size: .
CDR3 length: 15
V gene: TRBV18
J gene: TRBJ1-4
CDR3 protein: CASSPTGTGGEKLFF
CDR3 DNA: TGTGCCAGCTCACCAACCGGGACAGGAGGCGAAAAACTGTTTTTT

D gene: .
clone size: .
CDR3 length: 14
V gene: TRBV7-6
J gene: TRBJ2-3
CDR3 protein: CASSLGVSTDTQYF
CDR3 DNA: TGTGCCAGCAGCTTAGGGGTATCCACAGATACGCAGTATTTT

D gene: .
clone size: .
CDR3 length: 17
V gene: TRBV28
J gene: TRBJ2-5
CDR3 protein: CASSLRFGLARQETQYF
CDR3 DNA: TGTGCCAGCAGTTTACGATTTGGGCTAGCACGCCAAGAGACCCAGTACTTC

D gene: TRBD1
clone size: .
CDR3 length: 18
V gene: TRBV7-8
J gene: TRBJ2-6
CDR3 protein: CASSLTGLDFSGANVLTF
CDR3 DNA: TGTGCCAGCAGCCTGACAGGGCTTGATTTTTCTGGGGCCAACGTCCTGACTTTC

D gene: .
clone size: .
CDR3 length: 13
V gene: TRBV11-2
J gene: TRBJ2-7
CDR3 protein: CASSLNLAAEQYF
CDR3 DNA: TGTGCCAGCAGCTTAAATCTAGCTGCCGAGCAGTACTTC

D gene: .
clone size: .
CDR3 length: 13
V gene: TRBV29-1
J gene: TRBJ2-4
CDR3 protein: CSVVGVSKNIQYF
CDR3 DNA: TGCAGCGTTGTGGGCGTTTCCAAAAACATTCAGTACTTC

D gene: .
clone size: .
CDR3 length: 15
V gene: TRBV2
J gene: TRBJ2-1
CDR3 protein: CASSVAASSYNEQFF
CDR3 DNA: TGTGCCAGCAGCGTAGCGGCCAGTTCCTACAATGAGCAGTTCTTC

D gene: TRBD2
clone size: .
CDR3 length: 15
V gene: TRBV28
J gene: TRBJ2-1
CDR3 protein: CASRGWTSGRDEQFF
CDR3 DNA: TGTGCCAGCAGGGGGTGGACTAGCGGGAGAGATGAGCAGTTCTTC

D gene: .
clone size: .
CDR3 length: 13
V gene: TRBV6-1
J gene: TRBJ2-7
CDR3 protein: CASSVQANYEQYF
CDR3 DNA: TGTGCCAGCAGTGTCCAGGCGAACTACGAGCAGTACTTC

D gene: TRBD2
clone size: .
CDR3 length: 13
V gene: TRBV10-1
J gene: TRBJ2-5
CDR3 protein: CASSEESGGTQYF
CDR3 DNA: TGCGCCAGCAGTGAGGAGTCGGGGGGGACCCAGTACTTC

D gene: .
clone size: .
CDR3 length: 14
V gene: TRBV5-1
J gene: TRBJ2-5
CDR3 protein: CASGGTLAGETQYF
CDR3 DNA: TGCGCCAGCGGAGGGACCTTGGCGGGAGAGACCCAGTACTTC

D gene: TRBD1
clone size: .
CDR3 length: 14
V gene: TRBV11-1
J gene: TRBJ2-7
CDR3 protein: CASSRDRGTYEQYF
CDR3 DNA: TGTGCCAGCAGTCGCGACAGGGGGACCTACGAGCAGTACTTC

D gene: .
clone size: .
CDR3 length: 16
V gene: TRBV4-2
J gene: TRBJ2-1
CDR3 protein: CASSLRISGFGNEQFF
CDR3 DNA: TGTGCCAGCAGCCTCAGAATTAGCGGCTTTGGGAATGAGCAGTTCTTC

D gene: .
clone size: .
CDR3 length: 11
V gene: TRBV30
J gene: TRBJ1-3
CDR3 protein: CAWSTSNTIYF
CDR3 DNA: TGTGCCTGGAGTACAAGTAACACCATATATTTT

D gene: .
clone size: .
CDR3 length: 11
V gene: TRBV20-1
J gene: TRBJ2-1
CDR3 protein: CSAKGNNEQFF
CDR3 DNA: TGCAGTGCTAAGGGGAACAATGAGCAGTTCTTC

D gene: .
clone size: .
CDR3 length: 14
V gene: TRBV6-1
J gene: TRBJ2-1
CDR3 protein: CASSDWGRDNEQFF
CDR3 DNA: TGTGCCAGCAGTGACTGGGGTAGGGACAATGAGCAGTTCTTC

D gene: TRBD1
clone size: .
CDR3 length: 16
V gene: TRBV6-1
J gene: TRBJ1-2
CDR3 protein: CASSEQGTGGNYGYTF
CDR3 DNA: TGTGCCAGCAGTGAACAGGGGACAGGGGGTAACTATGGCTACACCTTC

D gene: .
clone size: .
CDR3 length: 17
V gene: TRBV7-9
J gene: TRBJ2-7
CDR3 protein: CASSLSSGGSGSYEQYF
CDR3 DNA: TGTGCCAGCAGCTTATCCAGCGGTGGATCCGGGTCCTACGAGCAGTACTTC

D gene: .
clone size: few
CDR3 length: 13
V gene: TRBV28
J gene: TRBJ1-2
CDR3 protein: CASRQTAGDGYTF
CDR3 DNA: TGTGCCAGCAGACAGACAGCTGGAGATGGCTACACCTTC

D gene: .
clone size: .
CDR3 length: 15
V gene: TRBV7-2
J gene: TRBJ2-7
CDR3 protein: CASRSRLGNSYEQYF
CDR3 DNA: TGTGCCAGCAGGTCAAGATTGGGGAACTCCTACGAGCAGTACTTC

D gene: TRBD2
clone size: .
CDR3 length: 15
V gene: TRBV6-1
J gene: TRBJ2-2
CDR3 protein: CASIQKREGAGELFF
CDR3 DNA: TGTGCCAGCATCCAGAAGCGGGAGGGGGCCGGGGAGCTGTTTTTT

D gene: TRBD1
clone size: .
CDR3 length: 13
V gene: TRBV10-3
J gene: TRBJ1-1
CDR3 protein: CAISSTGGTEAFF
CDR3 DNA: TGTGCCATCAGTTCGACAGGGGGCACTGAAGCTTTCTTT

D gene: .
clone size: .
CDR3 length: 14
V gene: TRBV11-2
J gene: TRBJ1-1
CDR3 protein: CASSLSRGVTEAFF
CDR3 DNA: TGTGCCAGCAGCTTATCTCGTGGGGTCACTGAAGCTTTCTTT

D gene: TRBD1
clone size: .
CDR3 length: 16
V gene: TRBV2
J gene: TRBJ2-2
CDR3 protein: CASSRQGTTVTGELFF
CDR3 DNA: TGTGCCAGCAGTCGACAGGGGACCACGGTCACCGGGGAGCTGTTTTTT

D gene: .
clone size: few
CDR3 length: 14
V gene: TRBV5-4
J gene: TRBJ1-2
CDR3 protein: CASSLDGGARGYTF
CDR3 DNA: TGTGCCAGCAGCTTGGACGGGGGCGCGCGGGGCTACACCTTC

D gene: TRBD1
clone size: .
CDR3 length: 14
V gene: TRBV30
J gene: TRBJ1-1
CDR3 protein: CAWKRTGRSTEAFF
CDR3 DNA: TGTGCCTGGAAGAGGACAGGGAGGAGCACTGAAGCTTTCTTT

D gene: TRBD1
clone size: .
CDR3 length: 14
V gene: TRBV6-1
J gene: TRBJ1-6
CDR3 protein: CAAEPGTGKSPLHF
CDR3 DNA: TGTGCCGCTGAACCCGGGACAGGGAAATCACCCCTCCACTTT

D gene: .
clone size: .
CDR3 length: 11
V gene: TRBV19
J gene: TRBJ1-1
CDR3 protein: CAIQGKAEAFF
CDR3 DNA: TGTGCCATACAGGGTAAGGCTGAAGCTTTCTTT

D gene: .
clone size: .
CDR3 length: 13
V gene: TRBV6-1
J gene: TRBJ1-1
CDR3 protein: CASGVDKSTEAFF
CDR3 DNA: TGTGCCAGCGGGGTTGATAAGTCCACTGAAGCTTTCTTT

D gene: TRBD2
clone size: .
CDR3 length: 16
V gene: TRBV5-5
J gene: TRBJ2-1
CDR3 protein: CASSPLAGFTHNEQFF
CDR3 DNA: TGTGCCAGCAGCCCGCTAGCGGGGTTCACTCACAATGAGCAGTTCTTC

D gene: .
clone size: .
CDR3 length: 16
V gene: TRBV6-6
J gene: TRBJ1-3
CDR3 protein: CASSYIQGSSGNTIYF
CDR3 DNA: TGTGCCAGCAGTTACATCCAGGGCAGCTCTGGAAACACCATATATTTT

D gene: .
clone size: .
CDR3 length: 12
V gene: TRBV14
J gene: TRBJ2-7
CDR3 protein: CASIPIPYEQYF
CDR3 DNA: TGTGCCAGCATCCCAATCCCCTACGAGCAGTACTTC

D gene: .
clone size: .
CDR3 length: 14
V gene: TRBV10-3
J gene: TRBJ2-1
CDR3 protein: CAISERAERGEQFF
CDR3 DNA: TGTGCCATCAGTGAGCGAGCGGAGCGCGGTGAGCAGTTCTTC

D gene: .
clone size: .
CDR3 length: 13
V gene: TRBV29-1
J gene: TRBJ1-2
CDR3 protein: CSATQGANYGYTF
CDR3 DNA: TGCAGCGCAACACAGGGTGCTAACTATGGCTACACCTTC

D gene: .
clone size: .
CDR3 length: 15
V gene: TRBV15
J gene: TRBJ1-1
CDR3 protein: CATSRDALGGTEAFF
CDR3 DNA: TGTGCCACCAGCAGAGATGCTTTGGGAGGGACTGAAGCTTTCTTT

D gene: .
clone size: .
CDR3 length: 13
V gene: TRBV6-5
J gene: TRBJ2-1
CDR3 protein: CASSYDRHNEQFF
CDR3 DNA: TGTGCCAGCAGTTACGACAGGCACAATGAGCAGTTCTTC

D gene: TRBD1
clone size: .
CDR3 length: 11
V gene: TRBV6-6
J gene: TRBJ1-1
CDR3 protein: CASYSRGQAFF
CDR3 DNA: TGTGCCAGTTATTCCAGGGGGCAAGCTTTCTTT

D gene: .
clone size: .
CDR3 length: 19
V gene: TRBV2
J gene: TRBJ2-7
CDR3 protein: CASSELGQGASGRPYEQYF
CDR3 DNA: TGTGCCAGCAGTGAACTCGGGCAGGGGGCTAGCGGGCGCCCCTACGAGCAGTACTTC

D gene: TRBD1
clone size: .
CDR3 length: 17
V gene: TRBV5-1
J gene: TRBJ1-2
CDR3 protein: CASSSKSGTGDTYGYTF
CDR3 DNA: TGCGCCAGCAGCTCGAAGTCCGGGACAGGGGATACCTATGGCTACACCTTC